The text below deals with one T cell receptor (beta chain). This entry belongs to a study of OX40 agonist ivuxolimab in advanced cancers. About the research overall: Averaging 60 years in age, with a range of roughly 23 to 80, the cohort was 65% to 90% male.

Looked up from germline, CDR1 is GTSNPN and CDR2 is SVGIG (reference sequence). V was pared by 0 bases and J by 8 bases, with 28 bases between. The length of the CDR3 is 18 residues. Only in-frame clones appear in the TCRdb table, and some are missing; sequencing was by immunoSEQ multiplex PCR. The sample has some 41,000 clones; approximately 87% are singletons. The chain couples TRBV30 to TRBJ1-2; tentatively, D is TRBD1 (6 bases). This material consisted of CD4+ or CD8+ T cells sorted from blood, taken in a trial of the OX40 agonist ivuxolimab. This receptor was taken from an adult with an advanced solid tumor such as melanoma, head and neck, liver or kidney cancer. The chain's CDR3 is CAWSVMRQGPLRLVGYTF. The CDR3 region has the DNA TGTGCCTGGAGTGTCATGCGCCAGGGGCCCTTACGGCTGGTCGGCTACACCTTC.